A selection of T cell receptor beta chains follows, all from one sample in a study of T cells in Graves' hyperthyroidism and ophthalmopathy. Via MiXCR, TCRdb re-called the multiplex PCR reads, giving one row per CDR3 protein. The data contain approximately 640,000 distinct CDR3 sequences, roughly 16% of them singletons. The sample comprised blood. All receptors come from a woman aged 25-40 years with Graves' hyperthyroidism. The CDR3 runs from the conserved cysteine through the conserved F or W. The order of the fields is V gene, J gene, D gene, clone size, CDR3 DNA, CDR3 protein. A D gene is named only where the DNA matches it firmly. Size is omitted from some rows. Given values are once, few, many or a class for expanded clones.

TRBV6-1,TRBJ2-5,.,.,TGTGCCAGCAAAGGGACCGCACTTGAGACCCAGTACTTC,CASKGTALETQYF
TRBV29-1,TRBJ2-1,TRBD2,few,TGCAGCGTTGTAAACACTCTAGCGGGAGTCTACAATGAGCAGTTCTTC,CSVVNTLAGVYNEQFF
TRBV3-1,TRBJ1-1,.,many,TGTGCCAGCAGCCAAGATCGGGAAGGGAGAGAAGCTTTCTTT,CASSQDREGREAFF
TRBV9,TRBJ2-5,.,.,TGTGCCAGCAGCCCGTACACCGCGGACGAGACCCAGTACTTC,CASSPYTADETQYF
TRBV4-1,TRBJ2-3,TRBD1,few,TGCGCCAGCAGCCAGGAGGACAGGGTAGGGACAGATACGCAGTATTTT,CASSQEDRVGTDTQYF
TRBV6-1,TRBJ1-5,TRBD1,many,TGTGCCAGCAGAGACAGGGGGCGATCGAATCAGCCCCAGCATTTT,CASRDRGRSNQPQHF
TRBV28,TRBJ2-5,TRBD2,many,TGTGCCAGCAGGAGGGGTAGCGGGAAAGAGACCCAGTACTTC,CASRRGSGKETQYF
TRBV2,TRBJ1-5,.,many,TGTGCCAGCAGTGCTTACGACAATCAGCCCCAGCATTTT,CASSAYDNQPQHF
TRBV12-3/TRBV12-4,TRBJ2-5,TRBD1,many,TGTGCCAGCAGTTTACCTTTAGGACAGGGTGGAGAGACCCAGTACTTC,CASSLPLGQGGETQYF
TRBV6-5,TRBJ2-1,TRBD2,.,TGTGCCAGCAGTTACGGGACTAGGGTTCGGAATGAGCAGTTCTTC,CASSYGTRVRNEQFF
TRBV28,TRBJ2-5,.,many,TGTGCCAGCAGTTTTCCCGGGGGGCAGGAGACCCAGTACTTC,CASSFPGGQETQYF
TRBV19,TRBJ2-1,TRBD2,.,TGTGCCAGTAGTACACCGGGACTAGCGGGATCCTACAATGAGCAGTTCTTC,CASSTPGLAGSYNEQFF
TRBV28,TRBJ2-7,.,many,TGTGCCAGCAGTTTCCCCGGTTCTGGGTACGAGCAGTACTTC,CASSFPGSGYEQYF
TRBV3-1,TRBJ1-1,.,many,TGTGCCAGCAGCTCTCTGTTCGGTAGAGGAATGAACACTGAAGCTTTCTTT,CASSSLFGRGMNTEAFF
TRBV20-1,TRBJ2-1,TRBD2,many,TGCAGTGCTAGAGATGGGCTAGCGGGAGTGTGGTACAATGAGCAGTTCTTC,CSARDGLAGVWYNEQFF
TRBV20-1,TRBJ2-3,TRBD2,many,TGCAGTGCCCCGTTAGCGGGAGGGCCGGATACGCAGTATTTT,CSAPLAGGPDTQYF
TRBV9,TRBJ1-1,.,.,TGTGCCAGCAGCGGCGGGGGATGGACTGAAGCTTTCTTT,CASSGGGWTEAFF
TRBV9,TRBJ1-2,.,.,TGTGCCAGTTGGACAGCCCGCTATGGCTACACCTTC,CASWTARYGYTF
TRBV20-1,TRBJ2-1,TRBD2,few,TGCAGTGCTAGAGTTAGCGGGAGCTCCTACAACCAGCAGTTCTTC,CSARVSGSSYNQQFF
TRBV18,TRBJ1-1,.,few,TGTGCCAGCTCACCACGGTCGTGGGGCATTGGTGGCACTGAAGCTTTCTTT,CASSPRSWGIGGTEAFF
TRBV20-1,TRBJ2-7,TRBD2,.,TGCAGTGCTCGACTAGCAAGGAGGGTAGAGCAGTACTTC,CSARLARRVEQYF
TRBV28,TRBJ2-1,TRBD2,few,TGTGCCAGCAGTTTTCGGGAGGTTTTGGTGAATGAGCAGTTCTTC,CASSFREVLVNEQFF
TRBV11-3,TRBJ2-3,TRBD2,many,TGTGCCAGCAAGTTAACTAGCGTCACCCCAGATACGCAGTATTTT,CASKLTSVTPDTQYF
TRBV12-3/TRBV12-4,TRBJ1-1,.,many,TGTGCCAGCAGTTTAACACTTATGAACACTGAAGCTTTCTTT,CASSLTLMNTEAFF
TRBV5-1,TRBJ1-1,.,many,TGCGCCAGCAGCTCGGATGTAGGGAACACTGAAGCTTTCTTT,CASSSDVGNTEAFF
TRBV7-9,TRBJ1-2,.,many,TGTGCCAGCAGCTTGGGGGCGATTGGCTACACCTTC,CASSLGAIGYTF
TRBV4-1,TRBJ2-2,TRBD1,few,TGCGCCAGCAGCCAATCCCTGACAGGGGGCCCCACCGGGGAGCTGTTTTTT,CASSQSLTGGPTGELFF
TRBV7-3,TRBJ2-3,TRBD2,few,TGTGCCAGCAGCGGCGGGGGGGGTAGGGATACGCAGTATTTT,CASSGGGGRDTQYF
TRBV28,TRBJ1-1,.,many,TGTGCCAGCAGCCCCAGGGTGAACACTGAAGCTTTCTTT,CASSPRVNTEAFF
TRBV7-2,TRBJ2-2,.,.,TGTGCCAGCAGCTCGCGATCAGGGGTACCCGGGGAGCTGTTTTTT,CASSSRSGVPGELFF
TRBV28,TRBJ2-7,TRBD2,many,TGTGCCAGCAGGCCCTCACTAGCGGGAGGTTCCTACGAGCAGTACTTC,CASRPSLAGGSYEQYF
TRBV20-1,TRBJ1-2,TRBD1,few,TGCAGAGGACAGGGGGCCGCCTATGGCTACACCTTC,CRGQGAAYGYTF
TRBV28,TRBJ2-2,.,many,TGTGCCAGCAGCCGACGGAACACCGGGGAGCTGTTTTTT,CASSRRNTGELFF
TRBV10-3,TRBJ2-2,.,.,TGTGCCATCAGGGGAGGAGGGGACGTCGCCGGGGAGCTGTTTTTT,CAIRGGGDVAGELFF
TRBV18,TRBJ2-1,.,many,TGTGCCAGCTCACGGGCAGCGACAGCAACCTACAATGAGCAGTTCTTC,CASSRAATATYNEQFF
TRBV12-3/TRBV12-4,TRBJ1-3,.,few,TGTGCCAGCAGTTTTAACACCATATATTTT,CASSFNTIYF
TRBV4-1,TRBJ2-2,TRBD2,few,TGCGCCAGCAGCCCGATAGCGGGAGTAGTGAACACCGGGGAGCTGTTTTTT,CASSPIAGVVNTGELFF
TRBV30,TRBJ1-2,TRBD1,few,TGTGCCTGGAGTGTAGGCCCTCGTGGACAGGGGCCGAGCTATGGCTACACCTTC,CAWSVGPRGQGPSYGYTF
TRBV20-1,TRBJ2-3,.,.,TGCAGTGCAGTCCCTCCTGGCGGACACACAGATACGCAGTATTTT,CSAVPPGGHTDTQYF
TRBV4-1,TRBJ2-1,TRBD2,.,TGCGCCAGCAGCCAAGTCAATATGGGACTAGCGGAAAATGAGCAGTTCTTC,CASSQVNMGLAENEQFF
TRBV30,TRBJ2-4,.,many,TGTGCCTGGCCTGAAGGGGTTAACAAAAACATTCAGTACTTC,CAWPEGVNKNIQYF
TRBV20-1,TRBJ2-5,TRBD2,few,TGCAGTGCGTTGCTAGCGGACCAAGAGACCCAGTACTTC,CSALLADQETQYF
TRBV15,TRBJ1-2,TRBD1,.,TGTGCCACCAGCAGAGATCGAGGGGGCTGGGGCTACACCTTC,CATSRDRGGWGYTF
TRBV28,TRBJ2-7,.,many,TGTGCCAGCAGTTTATCCTCCTTGATTAGCGAGCAGTACTTC,CASSLSSLISEQYF
TRBV6-1,TRBJ2-6,TRBD2,.,TGTGCCAGCAGGGCAGGACTAGCGGGCTCTGGGGCCAACGTCCTGACTTTC,CASRAGLAGSGANVLTF
TRBV5-1,TRBJ2-5,.,many,TGCGCCAGCAGCTTAAGCAGACAACACCAAGAGACCCAGTACTTC,CASSLSRQHQETQYF